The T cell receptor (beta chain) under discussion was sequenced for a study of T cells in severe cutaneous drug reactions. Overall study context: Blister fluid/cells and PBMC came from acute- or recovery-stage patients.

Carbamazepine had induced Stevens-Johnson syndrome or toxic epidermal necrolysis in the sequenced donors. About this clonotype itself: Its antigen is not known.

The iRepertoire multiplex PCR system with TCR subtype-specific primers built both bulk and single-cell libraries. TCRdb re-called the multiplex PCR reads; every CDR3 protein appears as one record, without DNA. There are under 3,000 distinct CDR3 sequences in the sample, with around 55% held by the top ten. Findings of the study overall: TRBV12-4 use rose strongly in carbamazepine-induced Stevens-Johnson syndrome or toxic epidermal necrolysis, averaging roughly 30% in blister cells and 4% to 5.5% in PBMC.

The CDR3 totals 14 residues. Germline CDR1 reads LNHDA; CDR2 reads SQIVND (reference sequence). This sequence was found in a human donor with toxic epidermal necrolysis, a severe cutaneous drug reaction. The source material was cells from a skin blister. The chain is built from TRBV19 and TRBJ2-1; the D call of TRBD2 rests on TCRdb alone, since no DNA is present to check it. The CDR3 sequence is CASSMTGGPETQFF.